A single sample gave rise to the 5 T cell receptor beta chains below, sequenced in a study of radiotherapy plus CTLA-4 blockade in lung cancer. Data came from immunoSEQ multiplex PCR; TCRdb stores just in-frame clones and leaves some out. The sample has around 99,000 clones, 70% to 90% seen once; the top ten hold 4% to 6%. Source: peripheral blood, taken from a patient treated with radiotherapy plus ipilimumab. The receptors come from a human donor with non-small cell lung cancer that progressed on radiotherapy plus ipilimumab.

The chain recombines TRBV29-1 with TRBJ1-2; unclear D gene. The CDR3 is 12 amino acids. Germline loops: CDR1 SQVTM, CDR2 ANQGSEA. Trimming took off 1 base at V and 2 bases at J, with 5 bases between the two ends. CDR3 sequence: CSVEGLNYGYTF. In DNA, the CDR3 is TGCAGCGTTGAAGGACTAAACTATGGCTACACCTTC.

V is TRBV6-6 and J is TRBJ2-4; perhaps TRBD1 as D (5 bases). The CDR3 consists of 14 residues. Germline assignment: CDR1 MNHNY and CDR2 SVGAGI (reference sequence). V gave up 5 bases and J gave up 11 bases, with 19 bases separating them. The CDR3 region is CASSHQTPPQVQYF. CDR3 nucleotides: TGTGCCAGCAGTCACCAGACTCCCCCACAGGTTCAGTACTTC.

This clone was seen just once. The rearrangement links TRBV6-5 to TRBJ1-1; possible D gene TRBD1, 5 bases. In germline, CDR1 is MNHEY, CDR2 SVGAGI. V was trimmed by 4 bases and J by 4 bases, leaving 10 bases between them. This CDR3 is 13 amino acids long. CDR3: CASSLQGFTEAFF. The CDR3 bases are TGTGCCAGCAGTTTGCAGGGTTTCACTGAAGCTTTCTTT.

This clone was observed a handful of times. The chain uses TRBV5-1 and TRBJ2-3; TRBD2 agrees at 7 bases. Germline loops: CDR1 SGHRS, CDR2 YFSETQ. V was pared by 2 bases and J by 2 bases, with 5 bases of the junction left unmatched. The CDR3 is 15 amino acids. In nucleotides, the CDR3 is TGCGCCAGCAGCTTAAGCGGGACGCTCACAGATACGCAGTATTTT. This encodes CASSLSGTLTDTQYF. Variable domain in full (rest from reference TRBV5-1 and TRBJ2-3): KAGVTQTPRYLIKTRGQQVTLSCSPISGHRSVSWYQQTPGQGLQFLFEYFSETQRNKGNFPGRFSGRQFSNSRSEMNVSTLELGDSALYLCASSLSGTLTDTQYFGPGTRLTVL.

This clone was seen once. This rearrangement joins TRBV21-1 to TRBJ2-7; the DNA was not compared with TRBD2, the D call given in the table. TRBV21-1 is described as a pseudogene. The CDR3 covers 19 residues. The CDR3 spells CASSTPSRPTRVPFYEQYF. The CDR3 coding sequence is TGTGCCAGCAGCACCCCTAGCCGGCCAACCCGAGTCCCCTTTTATGAGCAGTACTTC.